These 26 T cell receptor beta chains share one sample of origin, sequenced in a study of cytotoxic CD8 clonotypes in ibrutinib-treated CLL. Sequenced by immunoSEQ multiplex PCR; TCRdb stores in-frame clones only, minus some. The data show about 50,000 clones, around four fifths seen once. The sample consisted of PBMCs, taken after 24 months of ibrutinib treatment. All receptors derive from a human donor with chronic lymphocytic leukemia.

The J gene is TRBJ2-3, the V gene TRBV10-1, with 13 nucleotides matching TRBD2. The V gene's germline CDR1 is WNHNN and CDR2 SYGVQD (reference sequence). This CDR3 has 14 residues. V lost 4 bases to trimming and J lost 6 bases; unmatched junction nucleotides: 1. CDR3 DNA sequence: TGCGCCAGCAGTGGACTAGCGGGAGGTGATACGCAGTATTTT. The encoded protein is CASSGLAGGDTQYF.

The chain uses TRBV19 and TRBJ2-5; 7 bases match TRBD2. Matching the DNA end better, TRBJ2-7 makes the J call doubtful. The CDR3 sequence is 18 residues long. The germline V gene encodes CDR1 LNHDA and CDR2 SQIVND (reference sequence). The CDR3 DNA reads TGTGCCAGTAGTAATAGTGTGGGTGCGGCGGGAGCTATCTACGAGCAGTACTTC. Encoded protein: CASSNSVGAAGAIYEQYF.

V gene TRBV30 combines with J gene TRBJ2-7, with TRBD1 identical over 8 bases. V gave up 6 bases and J gave up 2 bases; unmatched junction bases: 9. This CDR3 contains 14 residues. Germline-derived CDR1 and CDR2 are GTSNPN and SVGIG (reference sequence). CDR3 protein: CACLGSDRAYEQYF. The CDR3 nucleotides are TGTGCCTGCCTCGGTTCGGACAGGGCCTACGAGCAGTACTTC.

This sequence joins TRBV27 and TRBJ2-3; 7 nucleotides line up with TRBD2. The V gene end was trimmed by 4 bases and the J gene end by 1 base; junction bases not matched to a gene: 5. The CDR3 spans 15 residues. Germline CDR1 reads MNHEY; CDR2 reads SMNVEV (reference sequence). CDR3 amino acids: CASSSSGGGTDTQYF. The CDR3 DNA reads as TGTGCCAGCAGTTCGTCGGGAGGTGGCACAGATACGCAGTATTTT.

The chain links TRBV7-2 to TRBJ1-5; D is unresolved. Trimming shortened V by 4 bases and J by 3 bases, and 13 bases separated the two germline ends. This CDR3 is 15 amino acids long. Germline assignment: CDR1 SGHTA and CDR2 FQGNSA. For the CDR3, the DNA is TGTGCCAGCAGCTCCTCCGGACGCCCCAATCAGCCCCAGCATTTT. This codes for CASSSSGRPNQPQHF.

The chain combines TRBV4-1 with TRBJ1-2, with D perhaps TRBD1 (6 bases). Germline V gives CDR1 MGHRA, CDR2 YSYEKL. Trimming shortened V by 1 base and J by 3 bases, and 15 bases separated the two germline ends. This CDR3 comprises 16 residues. CDR3 coding DNA: TGCGCCAGCAGCCAAGTCGGCAGGGGAGCCGACTATGGCTACACCTTC. Residues: CASSQVGRGADYGYTF.

The genes are TRBV12-2 and TRBJ2-7. TRBV12-2 constitutes a pseudogene. The CDR3 totals 18 residues. For the CDR3, the DNA is TGTGCAAGTCGCTTAGCGTTTGGGATCTCCGGGACCCGCTACGAGCAGTACTTC. It encodes CASRLAFGISGTRYEQYF.

This chain connects TRBV6-5 to TRBJ1-2; no clear D. This CDR3 region has 13 residues. V lost 2 bases to trimming and J lost 7 bases, with 11 bases between them. The germline CDR1 and CDR2 sequences are MNHEY and SVGAGI. The CDR3 DNA reads TGTGCCAGCAGTTACGCCGGCGTCGGTGGCTACACCTTC. Translating gives CASSYAGVGGYTF.

The chain employs TRBV27 and TRBJ2-2; tentatively, D is TRBD2 (5 bases). Germline V gene lookup returns CDR1 MNHEY and CDR2 SMNVEV (reference sequence). The CDR3 totals 13 residues. The V and J ends lost 7 bases and 4 bases respectively, with 10 bases between them. The CDR3 sequence is CASKGVGTGELFF. The CDR3 DNA reads TGTGCCAGCAAGGGAGTCGGCACCGGGGAGCTGTTTTTT.

J is TRBJ1-1 and V is TRBV7-9; D ambiguous. Germline lookup yields CDR1 SEHNR and CDR2 FQNEAQ (reference sequence). The CDR3 contains 18 residues. The germline V and J ends were trimmed by 5 bases and 1 base, with 23 bases remaining between them. CDR3 in DNA: TGTGCCAGCAGCCTTATCCCGTCGTGGACGGTGAAGAACACTGAAGCTTTCTTT. Translated: CASSLIPSWTVKNTEAFF. Full variable domain (rest looked up from reference TRBV7-9 and TRBJ1-1): DTGVSQNPRHKITKRGQNVTFRCDPISEHNRLYWYRQTLGQGPEFLTYFQNEAQLEKSRLLSDRFSAERPKGSFSTLEIQRTEQGDSAMYLCASSLIPSWTVKNTEAFFGQGTRLTVV.

The chain has TRBV19 and TRBJ2-1; the match to TRBD2 covers 8 bases. The CDR3 loop spans 16 amino acids. V gave up 1 base and J gave up 5 bases; unmatched junction bases: 7. The germline V gene encodes CDR1 LNHDA and CDR2 SQIVND (reference sequence). The CDR3 bases are TGTGCCAGTAGTATAGCGCCCAGCGGGAGAAACAATGAGCAGTTCTTC. Protein sequence: CASSIAPSGRNNEQFF.

The V and J genes are TRBV9 and TRBJ2-1; 9 bases line up with TRBD1. CDR1 is SGDLS and CDR2 is YYNGEE in the germline V gene. V lost 3 bases, J lost 4 bases, and 14 bases stayed unmatched. The CDR3 spans 18 residues. The CDR3, as DNA: TGTGCCAGCAGCGGGGACGGGACAGGGTTTGGGATGTACAATGAGCAGTTCTTC. Residues: CASSGDGTGFGMYNEQFF.

In DNA form, the CDR3 reads TGTGCCAGCAGCTTCCAGGGTGCAGATACGCAGTATTTT. It is translated as CASSFQGADTQYF. This sequence joins TRBV7-2 and TRBJ2-3, with D possibly being TRBD1 (5 bases). The CDR3 length is 13 residues. V was pared by 3 bases and J by 4 bases, with 8 bases between. The V gene's germline CDR1 is SGHTA and CDR2 FQGNSA.

This clone is a singleton in its sample. One end of the junction varies from germline; a read error may be responsible. The chain employs TRBV4-3 and TRBJ2-1, with D maybe TRBD2 (5 bases). The CDR3 consists of 15 residues. Germline V gives CDR1 LGHNA, CDR2 YSLEER. The CDR3 region has the DNA TGCGCCAGCAGCCCGGACGGAGGCTCCTACGATGAGCAGTTCTTC. Encoded protein: CASSPDGGSYDEQFF.

V usage is TRBV19 and J usage is TRBJ2-3; 7 bases are a match to TRBD2. This CDR3 has 15 amino acids. CDR1 and CDR2 from the germline V gene are LNHDA and SQIVND (reference sequence). The trim removed 4 bases at V and 3 bases at J, leaving 7 bases unmatched. The CDR3: CASSKSGARTDTQYF. The DNA of the CDR3 is TGTGCCAGTAGTAAGAGCGGGGCTAGGACAGATACGCAGTATTTT.

The chain combines TRBV27 with TRBJ2-7; tentatively, D is TRBD1 (6 bases). The V gene lost 5 bases and the J gene lost 3 bases, with 17 bases spanning the gap. Germline CDR1 is MNHEY and CDR2 is SMNVEV (reference sequence). The CDR3 extends over 15 amino acids. In nucleotides, the CDR3 is TGTGCCAGCAGTCAGCCCTCGCTACAGGGCTACGAGCAGTACTTC. It specifies CASSQPSLQGYEQYF.

The chain combines TRBV29-1 with TRBJ2-5; TRBD2 aligns across 8 bases. CDR1 and CDR2 (germline): SQVTM, ANQGSEA. V lost 6 bases and J lost 5; bases outside the gene matches: 8. This CDR3 region has 13 residues. In DNA, the CDR3 is TGCAGCGTAGGGGGGACTAGGGGCGAGACCCAGTACTTC. It translates to CSVGGTRGETQYF. The variable domain in full, completed from reference TRBV29-1 and TRBJ2-5, reads SAVISQKPSRDICQRGTSLTIQCQVDSQVTMMFWYRQQPGQSLTLIATANQGSEATYESGFVIDKFPISRPNLTFSTLTVSNMSPEDSSIYLCSVGGTRGETQYFGPGTRLLVL.

This clone was picked up one time. The chain couples TRBV5-6 to TRBJ1-2; no clear D. From germline, CDR1 is SGHDT and CDR2 YYEEEE. This CDR3 comprises 16 residues. Trimming left V 2 bases short and J 5 bases short, with 19 bases between. The CDR3 sequence is CASSFTSLQPQYGYTF. The CDR3 DNA sequence: TGTGCCAGCAGCTTTACGTCACTACAGCCGCAATATGGCTACACCTTC. Full variable domain (outside the CDR3, taken from reference TRBV5-6 and TRBJ1-2): DAGVTQSPTHLIKTRGQQVTLRCSPKSGHDTVSWYQQALGQGPQFIFQYYEEEERQRGNFPDRFSGHQFPNYSSELNVNALLLGDSALYLCASSFTSLQPQYGYTFGSGTRLTVV.

The chain has TRBV2 and TRBJ2-3, with 14 bases aligning to TRBD2. The CDR3 spans 18 residues. The germline V gene encodes CDR1 SNHLY and CDR2 FYNNEI. Trimming at V came to 10 bases and at J to 6 bases, leaving 18 bases not matched to a gene. CDR3 in DNA: TGTGCCACTCCGCGGAGACTAGCGGGAGGGTCCACAGAGGATACGCAGTATTTT. Protein sequence: CATPRRLAGGSTEDTQYF.

The rearrangement uses TRBV2 and TRBJ1-1; D is undetermined. V lost 4 bases, J lost 8 bases, and 8 bases lay in between. The CDR3 is 11 residues long. CDR1 SNHLY and CDR2 FYNNEI come from the germline V gene. The CDR3 spells CASSVGGEAFF. CDR3 nucleotides: TGTGCCAGCAGTGTAGGCGGGGAAGCTTTCTTT.

The chain combines TRBV5-6 with TRBJ2-1, with D uncertain. The V gene lost 2 bases and the J gene lost 7 bases, with 10 bases spanning the gap. This CDR3 contains 13 residues. Germline V CDR1 and CDR2: SGHDT, YYEEEE. CDR3 sequence: CASSFIGENEQFF. CDR3 in DNA: TGTGCCAGCAGCTTTATCGGCGAGAATGAGCAGTTCTTC.

The chain carries TRBV7-6 and TRBJ2-3, with TRBD1 identical over 11 bases. The CDR3 spans 18 residues. V lost 1 base, J lost 1 base, and 7 bases stayed unmatched. Looked up from germline, CDR1 is SGHVS and CDR2 is FNYEAQ. The CDR3 coding sequence is TGTGCCAGCAGCTTAGTCTCTGGGACAGGGGGGCGCACAGATACGCAGTATTTT. It codes for CASSLVSGTGGRTDTQYF.

The CDR3 is CASSPELAQNNEQFF. CDR3 in DNA: TGTGCCAGCAGCCCGGAACTAGCTCAAAACAATGAGCAGTTCTTC. J is TRBJ2-1 and V is TRBV5-4; tentative D call: TRBD2 (6 bases). This CDR3 spans 15 amino acids. V was clipped by 4 bases and J by 5 bases, with 16 bases between them. The V gene's germline CDR1 is SGHNT and CDR2 YYREEE (reference sequence).

This CDR3 reads CASSNDRGLAKNIQYF. The CDR3 coding sequence is TGTGCCAGCAGTAACGACAGGGGGCTAGCCAAAAACATTCAGTACTTC. The rearrangement links TRBV5-5 to TRBJ2-4; 10 bases fit TRBD1. Germline V gene lookup returns CDR1 SGHKS and CDR2 YYEKEE (reference sequence). J gave up 0 bases and V 5 bases, and 5 bases lay outside the gene matches. This CDR3 has 16 residues.

This chain connects TRBV19 to TRBJ2-5; TRBD2 matches at 10 bases. Germline V CDR1 and CDR2: LNHDA, SQIVND (reference sequence). The CDR3 is 14 amino acids. Unmatched junction bases numbered 7, after V lost 4 bases and J lost 8 bases. For the CDR3, the DNA is TGTGCCAGTAGTAACACCGGGACTAGCGTTACCCAGTACTTC. Residues: CASSNTGTSVTQYF.

This clone was observed once. Here the CDR3 DNA reads TGTGCCAGCAGCAACGTCCCTTTCGCACGCGGGGAGCTGTTTTTT. Protein sequence: CASSNVPFARGELFF. The rearrangement joins TRBV27 to TRBJ2-2; D is undetermined. Germline CDR1 is MNHEY and CDR2 is SMNVEV (reference sequence). There are 15 residues in the CDR3. Deletions cut 6 bases from V and 7 bases from J, with 18 bases between.